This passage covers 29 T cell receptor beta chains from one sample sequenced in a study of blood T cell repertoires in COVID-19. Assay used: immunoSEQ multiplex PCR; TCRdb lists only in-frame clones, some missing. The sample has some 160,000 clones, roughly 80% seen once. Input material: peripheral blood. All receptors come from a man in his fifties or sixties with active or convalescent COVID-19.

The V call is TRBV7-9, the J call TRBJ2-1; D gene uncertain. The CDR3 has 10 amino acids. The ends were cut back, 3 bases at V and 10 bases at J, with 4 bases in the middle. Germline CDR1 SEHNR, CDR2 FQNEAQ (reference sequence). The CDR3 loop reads CASSLREQFF. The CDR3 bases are TGTGCCAGCAGCTTGCGGGAGCAGTTCTTC. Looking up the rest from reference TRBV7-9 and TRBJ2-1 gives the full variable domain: DTGVSQNPRHKITKRGQNVTFRCDPISEHNRLYWYRQTLGQGPEFLTYFQNEAQLEKSRLLSDRFSAERPKGSFSTLEIQRTEQGDSAMYLCASSLREQFFGPGTRLTVL.

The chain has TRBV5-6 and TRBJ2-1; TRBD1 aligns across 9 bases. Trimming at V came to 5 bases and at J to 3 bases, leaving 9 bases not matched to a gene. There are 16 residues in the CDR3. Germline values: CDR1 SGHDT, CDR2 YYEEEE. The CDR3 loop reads CASRPPGTGSYNEQFF. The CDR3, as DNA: TGTGCCAGCAGACCACCGGGGACAGGGAGCTACAATGAGCAGTTCTTC.

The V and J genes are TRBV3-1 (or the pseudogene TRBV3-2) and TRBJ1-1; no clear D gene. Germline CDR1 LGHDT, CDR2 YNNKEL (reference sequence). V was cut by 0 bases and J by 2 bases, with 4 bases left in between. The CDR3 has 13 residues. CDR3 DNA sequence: TGTGCCAGCAGCCAAGATATAAACACTGAAGCTTTCTTT. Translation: CASSQDINTEAFF.

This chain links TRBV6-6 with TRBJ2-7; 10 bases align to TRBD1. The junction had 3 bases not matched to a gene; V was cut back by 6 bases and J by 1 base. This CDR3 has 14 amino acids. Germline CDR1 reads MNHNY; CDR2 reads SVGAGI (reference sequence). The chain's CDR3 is CASRSGQGSYEQYF. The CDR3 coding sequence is TGTGCCAGCAGATCGGGACAGGGGTCCTACGAGCAGTACTTC.

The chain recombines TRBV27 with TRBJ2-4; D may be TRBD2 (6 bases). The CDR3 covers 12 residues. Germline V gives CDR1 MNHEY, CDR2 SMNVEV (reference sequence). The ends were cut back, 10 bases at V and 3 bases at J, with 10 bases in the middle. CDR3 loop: CANGTVKNIQYF. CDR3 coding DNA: TGTGCCAACGGGACTGTCAAAAACATTCAGTACTTC.

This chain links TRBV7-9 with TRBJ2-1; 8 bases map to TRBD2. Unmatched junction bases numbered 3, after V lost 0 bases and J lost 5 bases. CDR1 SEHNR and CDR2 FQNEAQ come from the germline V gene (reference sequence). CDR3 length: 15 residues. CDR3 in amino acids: CASSLAFGRDNEQFF. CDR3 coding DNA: TGTGCCAGCAGCTTAGCGTTCGGGAGGGACAATGAGCAGTTCTTC.

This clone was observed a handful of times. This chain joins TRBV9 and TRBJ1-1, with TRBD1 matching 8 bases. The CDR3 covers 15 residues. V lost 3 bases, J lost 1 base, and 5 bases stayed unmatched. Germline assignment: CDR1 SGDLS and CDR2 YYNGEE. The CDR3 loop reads CASSGDGQGNTEAFF. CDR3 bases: TGTGCCAGCAGCGGAGACGGACAGGGGAACACTGAAGCTTTCTTT.

The CDR3 reads CASSVAPDRYSNQPQHF. Written as DNA, the CDR3 is TGTGCCAGCAGCGTAGCTCCGGACAGGTATAGCAATCAGCCCCAGCATTTT. The chain employs TRBV9 and TRBJ1-5; TRBD1 agrees at 7 bases. There are 17 residues in the CDR3. Germline lookup yields CDR1 SGDLS and CDR2 YYNGEE. Germline trimming cut 0 bases from V and 0 bases from J; bases unmatched to any gene: 6.

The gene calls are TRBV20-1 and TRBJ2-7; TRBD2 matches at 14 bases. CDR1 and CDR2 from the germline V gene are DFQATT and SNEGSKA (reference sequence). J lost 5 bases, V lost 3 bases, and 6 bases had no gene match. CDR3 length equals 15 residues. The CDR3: CSASRLAGGPNEQYF. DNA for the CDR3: TGCAGTGCTAGTAGACTAGCGGGAGGGCCCAACGAGCAGTACTTC.

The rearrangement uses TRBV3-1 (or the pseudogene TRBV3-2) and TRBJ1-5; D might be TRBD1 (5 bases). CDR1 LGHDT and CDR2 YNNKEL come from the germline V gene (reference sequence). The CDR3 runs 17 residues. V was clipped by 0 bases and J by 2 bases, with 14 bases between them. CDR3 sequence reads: CASSQDGAGLGNQPQHF. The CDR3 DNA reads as TGTGCCAGCAGCCAAGATGGGGCAGGGCTGGGCAATCAGCCCCAGCATTTT.

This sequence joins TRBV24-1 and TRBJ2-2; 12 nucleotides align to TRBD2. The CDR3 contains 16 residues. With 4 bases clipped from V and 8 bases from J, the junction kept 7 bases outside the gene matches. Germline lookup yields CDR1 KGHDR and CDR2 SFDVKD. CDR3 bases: TGTGCCACCAGTGACGTCGGACTAGCGGGATTAGGGGAGCTGTTTTTT. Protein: CATSDVGLAGLGELFF.

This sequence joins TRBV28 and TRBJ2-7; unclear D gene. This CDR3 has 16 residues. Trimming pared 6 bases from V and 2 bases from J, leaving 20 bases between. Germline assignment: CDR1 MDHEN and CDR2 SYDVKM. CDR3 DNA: TGTGCCAGCAGGCCTCGCTTCCAGCTGAGGACCTACGAGCAGTACTTC. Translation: CASRPRFQLRTYEQYF.

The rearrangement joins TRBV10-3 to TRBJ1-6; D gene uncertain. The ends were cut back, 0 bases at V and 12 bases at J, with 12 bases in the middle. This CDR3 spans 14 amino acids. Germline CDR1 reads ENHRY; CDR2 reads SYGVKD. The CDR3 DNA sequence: TGTGCCATCAGTGAGTCGGCCCAATTTAAACCCCTCCACTTT. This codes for CAISESAQFKPLHF.

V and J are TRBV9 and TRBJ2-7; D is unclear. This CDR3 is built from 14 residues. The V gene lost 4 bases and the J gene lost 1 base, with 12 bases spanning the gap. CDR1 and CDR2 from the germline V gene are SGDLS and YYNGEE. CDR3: CASSRLRVSYEQYF. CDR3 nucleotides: TGTGCCAGCAGCCGACTCCGGGTTTCCTACGAGCAGTACTTC.

CDR3 coding DNA: TGTGCCAGCAGCGCCCGGGACTCTTACAATGAGCAGTTCTTC. Its translation: CASSARDSYNEQFF. The genes are TRBV11-3 and TRBJ2-1, with D maybe TRBD2 (6 bases). V was pared by 5 bases and J by 4 bases, with 12 bases between. Per germline, CDR1 SGHNT and CDR2 YENEEA. The CDR3 totals 14 residues.

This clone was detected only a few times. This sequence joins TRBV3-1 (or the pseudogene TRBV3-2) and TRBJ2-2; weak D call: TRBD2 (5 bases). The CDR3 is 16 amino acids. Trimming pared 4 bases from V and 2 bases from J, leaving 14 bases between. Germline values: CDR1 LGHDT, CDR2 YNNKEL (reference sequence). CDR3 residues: CASSPPLGENTGELFF. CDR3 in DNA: TGTGCCAGCAGCCCCCCCCTCGGGGAAAACACCGGGGAGCTGTTTTTT.

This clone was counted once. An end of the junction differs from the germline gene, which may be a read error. CDR3 bases: TGTGCCAGCAGTGTGGGAGGAGATAATCTATTGTTC. The encoded protein is CASSVGGDNLLF. The chain is built from TRBV2 and TRBJ2-7; tentative D call: TRBD2 (6 bases). The V gene's germline CDR1 is SNHLY and CDR2 FYNNEI. There are 12 residues in the CDR3. The full variable domain, its missing parts supplied by reference TRBV2 and TRBJ2-7, is EPEVTQTPSHQVTQMGQEVILRCVPISNHLYFYWYRQILGQKVEFLVSFYNNEISEKSEIFDDQFSVERPDGSNFTLKIRSTKLEDSAMYFCASSVGGDNLLFGPGTRLTVT.

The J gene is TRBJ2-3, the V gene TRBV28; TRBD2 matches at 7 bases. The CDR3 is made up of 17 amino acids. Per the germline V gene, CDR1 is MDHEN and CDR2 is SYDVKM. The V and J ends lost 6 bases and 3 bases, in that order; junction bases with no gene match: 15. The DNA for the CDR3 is TGTGCCAGCAGAAATCTAGCGGACCTCCTAGGGACAGATACGCAGTATTTT. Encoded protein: CASRNLADLLGTDTQYF.

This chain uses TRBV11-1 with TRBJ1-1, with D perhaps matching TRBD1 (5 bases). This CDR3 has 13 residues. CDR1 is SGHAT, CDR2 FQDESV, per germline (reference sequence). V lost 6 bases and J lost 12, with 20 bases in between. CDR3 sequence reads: CASRGLREVKTFF. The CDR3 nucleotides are TGTGCCAGCAGGGGACTCCGGGAGGTGAAAACTTTCTTT.

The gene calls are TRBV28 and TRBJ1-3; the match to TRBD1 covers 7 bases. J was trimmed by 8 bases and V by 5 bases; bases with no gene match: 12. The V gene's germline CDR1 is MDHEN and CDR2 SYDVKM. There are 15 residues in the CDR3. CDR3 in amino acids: CASSPLPGQIYTIYF. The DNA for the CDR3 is TGTGCCAGCAGTCCCCTTCCGGGACAGATCTACACCATATATTTT.

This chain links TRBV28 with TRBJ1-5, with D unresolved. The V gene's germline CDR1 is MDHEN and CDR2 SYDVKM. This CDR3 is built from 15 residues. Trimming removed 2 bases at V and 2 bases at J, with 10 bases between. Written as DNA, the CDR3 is TGTGCCAGCAGTTTAGTGGGCCATGGCAATCAGCCCCAGCATTTT. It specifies CASSLVGHGNQPQHF.

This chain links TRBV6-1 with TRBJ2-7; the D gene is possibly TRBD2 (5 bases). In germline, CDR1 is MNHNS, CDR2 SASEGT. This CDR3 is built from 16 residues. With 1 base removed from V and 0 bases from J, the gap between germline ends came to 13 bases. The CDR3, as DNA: TGTGCCAGCAGTGAAGAGGGAGCTCCAAGCTCCTACGAGCAGTACTTC. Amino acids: CASSEEGAPSSYEQYF.

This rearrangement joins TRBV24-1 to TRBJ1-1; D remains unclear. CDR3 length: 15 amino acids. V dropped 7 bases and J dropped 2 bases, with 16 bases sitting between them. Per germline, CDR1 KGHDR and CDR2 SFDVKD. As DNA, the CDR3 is TGTGCCACCAGGGACGACACGGGGTCTAACACTGAAGCTTTCTTT. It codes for CATRDDTGSNTEAFF.

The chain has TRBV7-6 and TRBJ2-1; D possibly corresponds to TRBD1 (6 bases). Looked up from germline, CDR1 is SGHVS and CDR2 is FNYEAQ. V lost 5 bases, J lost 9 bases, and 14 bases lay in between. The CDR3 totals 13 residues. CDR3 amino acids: CASSLWTVAEQFF. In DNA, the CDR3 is TGTGCCAGCAGCCTTTGGACAGTCGCTGAGCAGTTCTTC.

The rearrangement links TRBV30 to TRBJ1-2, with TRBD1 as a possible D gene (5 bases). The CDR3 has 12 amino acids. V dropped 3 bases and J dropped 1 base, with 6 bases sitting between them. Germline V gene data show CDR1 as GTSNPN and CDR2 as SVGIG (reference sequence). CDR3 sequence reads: CAWSQGNYGYTF. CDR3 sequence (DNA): TGTGCCTGGAGCCAGGGTAACTATGGCTACACCTTC. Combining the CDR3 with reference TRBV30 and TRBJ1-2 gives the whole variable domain SQTIHQWPATLVQPVGSPLSLECTVEGTSNPNLYWYRQAAGRGLQLLFYSVGIGQISSEVPQNLSASRPQDRQFILSSKKLLLSDSGFYLCAWSQGNYGYTFGSGTRLTVV.

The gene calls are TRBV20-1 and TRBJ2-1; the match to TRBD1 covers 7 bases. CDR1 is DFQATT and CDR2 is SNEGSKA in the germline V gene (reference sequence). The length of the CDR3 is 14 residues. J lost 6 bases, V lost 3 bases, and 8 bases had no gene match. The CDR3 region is CSASRDSFPNEQFF. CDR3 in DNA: TGCAGTGCTAGTAGGGACAGCTTTCCCAATGAGCAGTTCTTC.

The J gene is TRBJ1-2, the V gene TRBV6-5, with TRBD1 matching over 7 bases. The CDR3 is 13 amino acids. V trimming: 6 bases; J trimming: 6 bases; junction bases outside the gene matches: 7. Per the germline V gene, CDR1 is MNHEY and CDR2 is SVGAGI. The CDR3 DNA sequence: TGTGCCAGCAGAGGGACAGACGAGCATGGCTACACCTTC. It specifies CASRGTDEHGYTF.

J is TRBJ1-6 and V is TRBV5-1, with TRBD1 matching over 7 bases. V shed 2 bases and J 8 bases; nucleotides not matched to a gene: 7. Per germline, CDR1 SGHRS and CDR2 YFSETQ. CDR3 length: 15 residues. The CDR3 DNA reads TGCGCCAGCAGCTTAGGAGGGGGCGAGGATTCACCCCTCCACTTT. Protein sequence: CASSLGGGEDSPLHF.

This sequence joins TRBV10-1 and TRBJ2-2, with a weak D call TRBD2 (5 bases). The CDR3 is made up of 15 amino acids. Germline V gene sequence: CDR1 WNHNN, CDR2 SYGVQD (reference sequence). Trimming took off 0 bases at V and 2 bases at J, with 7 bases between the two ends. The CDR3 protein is CASSESDFNTGELFF. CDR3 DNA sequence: TGCGCCAGCAGTGAGTCGGACTTTAACACCGGGGAGCTGTTTTTT.